The rows below give T cell receptor beta chains drawn from one sample of a study of blood T cells in healthy people across ages. From the 5' RACE reads, TCRdb called clonotypes with MiXCR, one entry per CDR3 protein. The sample lists hundreds of thousands of distinct CDR3 sequences, about 42% occurring once. Sequenced: blood. The receptors stem from a man aged 60 to 69 in good health. The CDR3 runs from the conserved cysteine through the conserved F or W. The D gene is left open where the match is weak. Part of the rows lack a size; the others show once, few, many or a class for expanded clones.

V	size	J	D	DNA	CDR3
TRBV2	few	TRBJ2-5	.	TGTGCCAGCCGACTAGACGGCCAAGAGACCCAGTACTTC	CASRLDGQETQYF
TRBV4-1	.	TRBJ2-7	TRBD1	TGCGCCAGCAGCCAGGCGGACAGGGGAGGCGAGCAGTACTTC	CASSQADRGGEQYF
TRBV9	once	TRBJ2-1	TRBD2	TGTGCCAGCAGCTCCACCGGGACTAGCGGTGATGAGCAGTTCTTC	CASSSTGTSGDEQFF
TRBV29-1	.	TRBJ1-1	.	TGCAGCGTTCATGGACAGATGAACACTGAAGCTTTCTTT	CSVHGQMNTEAFF
TRBV20-1	.	TRBJ2-6	TRBD1	TGCAGTGCTCGGGGACAGGGGGCGCCCGGGGCCAACGTCCTGACTTTC	CSARGQGAPGANVLTF
TRBV2	.	TRBJ1-2	TRBD1	TGTGCCAGCACCCGGACGCAGGGGGCGCAGGGCTACACCTTC	CASTRTQGAQGYTF
TRBV20-1	many	TRBJ2-3	.	TGCAGTGCTAGCCCCCACGCGGGGGCCACAGATACGCAGTATTTT	CSASPHAGATDTQYF
TRBV30	few	TRBJ2-7	.	TGTGCCTGGAATGGGGGCACCTACGAGCAGTACTTC	CAWNGGTYEQYF
TRBV20-1	.	TRBJ2-5	.	TGCAGTGCGACGGCTGAGCAGTACTTC	CSATAEQYF
TRBV6-5	once	TRBJ2-2	.	TGTGCCAGCAGTTACTCGGGCGGGGGCAAAACCGGGGAGCTGTTTTTT	CASSYSGGGKTGELFF
TRBV9	.	TRBJ2-2	.	TGTGCCAGCAGCGTAGAAGTCAGCACCGGGGAGCTGTTTTTT	CASSVEVSTGELFF
TRBV4-1	.	TRBJ2-3	TRBD2	TGCGCCAGCAGCCGTAGTTCCGGGACTAGCGGGGCGACCACAGATACGCAGTATTTT	CASSRSSGTSGATTDTQYF
TRBV6-1	.	TRBJ2-3	.	TGTGCCAGCAGTGAAGACCGACTGGATACGCAGTATTTT	CASSEDRLDTQYF
TRBV9	.	TRBJ2-5	TRBD1	TGTGCCAGCAACGTAGACCCAACAGGGGGTCACTTAGAGACCCAGTACTTC	CASNVDPTGGHLETQYF
TRBV20-1	few	TRBJ2-7	.	TGCAGTGCCAATCCCTTGGGCTACGAGCAGTACTTC	CSANPLGYEQYF
TRBV5-1	few	TRBJ2-1	TRBD1	TGCGCCAGCAGCTGGGGGGACAGGGATGAGCAGTTCTTC	CASSWGDRDEQFF
TRBV11-2	.	TRBJ2-3	.	TGTGCCACGACGCCTAGCACAGATACGCAGTATTTT	CATTPSTDTQYF
TRBV14	few	TRBJ2-4	.	TGTGCCAGCAGCCAACCCAGGGGGGGTGGCAAAAACATTCAGTACTTC	CASSQPRGGGKNIQYF
TRBV29-1	many	TRBJ2-3	.	TGCAGCGCACCGGGACGGAGCACAGATACGCAGTATTTT	CSAPGRSTDTQYF
TRBV12-3/TRBV12-4	few	TRBJ1-6	.	TGTGCCAGCAGAGAGAGAGGTGGAAATAATTCACCCCTCCACTTT	CASRERGGNNSPLHF
TRBV7-2	.	TRBJ2-1	TRBD1	TGTGCCAGCAGCTTAGGCCCGCGGGACAGGGGAGGGAATGAGCAGTTCTTC	CASSLGPRDRGGNEQFF
TRBV2	.	TRBJ2-2	.	TGTGCCAGCAGTGAAGTCGGGGGCGTCACCGGGGAGCTGTTTTTT	CASSEVGGVTGELFF
TRBV9	.	TRBJ1-2	.	TGTGCCAGCAGCCCGGACAGTGTGTTTAATGGCTACACCTTC	CASSPDSVFNGYTF
TRBV7-3	.	TRBJ2-1	TRBD2	TGTGCCAGCAGCCTCCGCGGTGTAGGCCTAGCGGGGGGCAATGAGCAGTTCTTC	CASSLRGVGLAGGNEQFF
TRBV18	.	TRBJ2-1	.	TGTGCCAGCTCGCAGTCCCGCAATGAGCAGTTCTTC	CASSQSRNEQFF
TRBV20-1	.	TRBJ2-7	.	TGCAGTGCTACCGAGGGGGCCTACGAGCAGTACTTC	CSATEGAYEQYF
TRBV5-1	.	TRBJ2-1	TRBD1	TGCGCCAGCAGCCTTCGACAGGGGAACTACAATGAGCAGTTCTTC	CASSLRQGNYNEQFF
TRBV5-5	.	TRBJ1-2	.	TGTGCCAGCAACACTCCGGGACTCTCGGGGGGCTACACCTTC	CASNTPGLSGGYTF
TRBV7-2	.	TRBJ2-1	TRBD1	TGTGCCAGCAGCAGCTCCGGGACAGGGGGCTTGGGTGAGCAGTTCTTC	CASSSSGTGGLGEQFF
TRBV18	.	TRBJ2-6	.	TGTGCCAGCTCCCGGGACATTTCCCTCTCTGGGGCCAACGTCCTGACTTTC	CASSRDISLSGANVLTF
TRBV5-1	.	TRBJ2-1	.	TGCGCCTACAATGAGCAGTTCTTC	CAYNEQFF
TRBV4-3	few	TRBJ2-5	TRBD2	TGCGCCAGCAGCCCCCGTCGGGGGGACCACAAGTACAGGGAGACCCAGTACTTC	CASSPRRGDHKYRETQYF
TRBV5-1	few	TRBJ1-4	TRBD1	TGCGCCAGCAGCCCCGACAGGGGACTAACTAATGAAAAACTGTTTTTT	CASSPDRGLTNEKLFF
TRBV25-1	.	TRBJ1-2	.	TGCGCCAGCAGTGACAACAGCCTCCGTACTTATGGCTACACCTTC	CASSDNSLRTYGYTF
TRBV6-1	.	TRBJ2-5	.	TGTGCCAGCAGTGAAGTAGAGAGGGAGACCCAGTACTTC	CASSEVERETQYF
TRBV12-5	few	TRBJ2-4	.	TGTGCTAGTGGTGGAGGAGAACAATTAGCCAAAAACATTCAGTACTTC	CASGGGEQLAKNIQYF
TRBV7-2	few	TRBJ1-6	.	TGTGCCAGCAGCTTAAGTCCAACAAGCAATTCACCCCTCCACTTT	CASSLSPTSNSPLHF
TRBV12-3/TRBV12-4	.	TRBJ2-1	.	TGTGCCAGCAGTTTTCCCAGGGGAAGTTACAATGAGCAGTTCTTC	CASSFPRGSYNEQFF
TRBV28	.	TRBJ2-7	.	TGTGCCGCAAGTTTAGCCCCGTACGAGCAGTACTTC	CAASLAPYEQYF
TRBV29-1	.	TRBJ1-2	.	TGCAGCGTTGAAGATCATGGGGGCCCGAACTATGGCTACACCTTC	CSVEDHGGPNYGYTF
TRBV14	few	TRBJ2-3	.	TGTGCCAGCAGATATAGCGGTGGCACAGATACGCAGTATTTT	CASRYSGGTDTQYF
TRBV7-9	.	TRBJ2-1	TRBD2	TGTGCCAGCAGCCCAAGGACTAGCGGGGGGGCTTCTGGTGAGCAGTTCTTC	CASSPRTSGGASGEQFF
TRBV7-2	.	TRBJ2-1	TRBD2	TGTGCCAGCAGCCGGGTGGGGGGGGGATCCTACAATGAGCAGTTCTTC	CASSRVGGGSYNEQFF
TRBV9	few	TRBJ2-5	.	TGTGCCAGCAGCCTCTCCTTATCTAGTGGGGAGACCCAGTACTTC	CASSLSLSSGETQYF
TRBV29-1	.	TRBJ2-7	.	TGCAGCGCCAAGGGGGTTTTCTACGAGCAGTACTTC	CSAKGVFYEQYF
TRBV7-7	once	TRBJ2-1	TRBD2	TGTGCCAGCAGCTTAACACTAGCGGGTCCGATGGAGCAGTTCTTC	CASSLTLAGPMEQFF
TRBV12-3/TRBV12-4	.	TRBJ2-2	.	TGTGCCAGCACCCTAGGAGGGGGCGCCGGGGAGCTGTTTTTT	CASTLGGGAGELFF
TRBV4-3	.	TRBJ2-1	.	TGCGCCAGCAGCCAACCCCCGTCCAATGAGCAGTTCTTC	CASSQPPSNEQFF
TRBV7-9	.	TRBJ2-1	.	TGTGCCAGCAGCAAGTACATAACAGGCCCCAATGAGCAGTTCTTC	CASSKYITGPNEQFF
TRBV20-1	.	TRBJ2-1	TRBD2	TGCAGTGCTAGAGAGCGTCGTGTAACTAGCGGGGGGCAAAGTCTATCCTACAATGAGCAGTTCTTC	CSARERRVTSGGQSLSYNEQFF
TRBV28	many	TRBJ2-6	.	TGTGCCAGCAGCACGACAGCTGGGGCCAACGTCCTGACTTTC	CASSTTAGANVLTF
TRBV20-1	.	TRBJ2-3	TRBD1	TGCAGTGCCTCAACAGGGGTCACAGATACGCAGTATTTT	CSASTGVTDTQYF
TRBV3-1	.	TRBJ1-5	.	TGTGCCAGCAGCCAAGAGTTTTCCTCCCCGCAGGAACATAGCAATCAGCCCCAGCATTTT	CASSQEFSSPQEHSNQPQHF
TRBV20-1	.	TRBJ2-3	.	TGCAGTGCTAGAGATCGGGGGCGAGGGTTAGAGGGGAATACGCAGTATTTT	CSARDRGRGLEGNTQYF
TRBV6-2/TRBV6-3	.	TRBJ1-5	TRBD1	TGTGCCAGCAACAAGGACAGGGTCCAGCCCCAGCATTTT	CASNKDRVQPQHF
TRBV30	few	TRBJ2-7	TRBD1	TGTGCCTGGAGTGTACAAGGGGGCGACTACGAGCAGTACTTC	CAWSVQGGDYEQYF
TRBV18	.	TRBJ2-7	.	TGTGCCAGCTCACCCGCGGGTGGGATAGCCGAGCAGTACTTC	CASSPAGGIAEQYF
TRBV3-1	.	TRBJ1-1	.	TGTGCCAGCAGCCAAATGGGTCGGAACACTGAAGCTTTCTTT	CASSQMGRNTEAFF
TRBV14	.	TRBJ2-6	.	TGTGCCAGCAGCCGTCAATTCTCTGGGGCCAACGTCCTGACTTTC	CASSRQFSGANVLTF
TRBV15	few	TRBJ2-6	.	TGTGCCACCAGCAGAGAGGGAAAAGGTGGGGGCTCTGGGGCCAACGTCCTGACTTTC	CATSREGKGGGSGANVLTF